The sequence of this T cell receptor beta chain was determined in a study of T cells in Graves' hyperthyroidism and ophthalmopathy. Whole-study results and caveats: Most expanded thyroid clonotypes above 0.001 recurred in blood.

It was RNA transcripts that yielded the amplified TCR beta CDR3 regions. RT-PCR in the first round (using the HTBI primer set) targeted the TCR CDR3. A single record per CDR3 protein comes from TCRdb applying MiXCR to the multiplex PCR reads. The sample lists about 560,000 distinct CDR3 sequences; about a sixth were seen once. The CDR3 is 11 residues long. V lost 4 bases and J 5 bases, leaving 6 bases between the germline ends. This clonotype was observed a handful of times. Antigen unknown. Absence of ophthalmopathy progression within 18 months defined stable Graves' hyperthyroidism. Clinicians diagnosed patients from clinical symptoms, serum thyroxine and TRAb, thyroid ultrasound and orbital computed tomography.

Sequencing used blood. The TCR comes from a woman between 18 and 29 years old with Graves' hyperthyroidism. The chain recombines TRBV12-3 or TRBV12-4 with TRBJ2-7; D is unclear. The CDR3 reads CASSYNNEQYF. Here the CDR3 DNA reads TGTGCCAGCAGTTACAATAACGAGCAGTACTTC.